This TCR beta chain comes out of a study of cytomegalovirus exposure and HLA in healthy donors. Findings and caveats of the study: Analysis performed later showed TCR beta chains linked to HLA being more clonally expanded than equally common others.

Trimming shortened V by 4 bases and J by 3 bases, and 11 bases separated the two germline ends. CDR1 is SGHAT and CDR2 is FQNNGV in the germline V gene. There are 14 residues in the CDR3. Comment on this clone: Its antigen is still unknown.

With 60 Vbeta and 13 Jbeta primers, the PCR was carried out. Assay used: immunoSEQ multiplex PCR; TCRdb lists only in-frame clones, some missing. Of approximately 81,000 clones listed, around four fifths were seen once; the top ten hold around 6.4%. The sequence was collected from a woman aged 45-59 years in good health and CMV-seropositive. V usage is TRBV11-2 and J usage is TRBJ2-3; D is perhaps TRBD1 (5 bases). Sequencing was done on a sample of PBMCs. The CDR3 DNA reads TGTGCCAGCAGCTCCTGGACACTTACAGATACGCAGTATTTT. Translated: CASSSWTLTDTQYF.